This entry concerns a single T cell receptor beta chain. Germline V lookup: CDR1 MGHRA, CDR2 YSYEKL. The J segment lost 1 base and the V segment lost 0 bases, leaving 19 bases of the junction unmatched. The CDR3 extends over 22 amino acids. These data come from a study of blood T cell repertoires in COVID-19. Profiling relied on immunoSEQ multiplex PCR, and the TCRdb table lists in-frame clones only, not all of them. The data contain 100,000 to 150,000 clones, around 83% of them singletons. The clonotype was recovered from a woman over 75 with COVID-19, enrolled during active disease. The chain joins TRBV4-1 to TRBJ2-2; 8 bases line up with TRBD2. Material: peripheral blood. CDR3 sequence: CASSQEVSAKRPSGRNTGELFF. The DNA of the CDR3 is TGCGCCAGCAGCCAAGAGGTGTCAGCTAAACGACCTAGCGGGCGGAACACCGGGGAGCTGTTTTTT.